This T cell receptor (beta chain) was observed in a study of tumor and adjacent non-tumor tissue in lung cancer. Study-wide findings and caveats: Significantly higher TCR diversity was found in tumor than normal lung. Normal lung showed higher cumulative top 100 clone frequency than tumor.

Three rounds of nested PCR, following a modified ARM-PCR protocol, produced the TCRbeta library. In TCRdb, the multiplex PCR reads were re-called with MiXCR into one record per CDR3 protein. The repertoire holds approximately 90,000 distinct CDR3 sequences, with 67% as singletons. Looked up from germline, CDR1 is MDHEN and CDR2 is SYDVKM. This CDR3 is 15 amino acids long. The template was RNA from unsorted bulk tissue. About this clonotype: The target antigen is unknown. At one end, the junction sequence differs from germline, possibly due to a read error.

The source of this sequence is a man in his 60s with non-small cell lung cancer. This chain uses TRBV28 with TRBJ2-7, with a tentative D call TRBD2 (6 bases). Input material: lung tumor tissue. The DNA of the CDR3 is TGTGCCAGCAGTCCCTCCGGGAGAGCGGCATACGAGCAGTATTTC. Protein product: CASSPSGRAAYEQYF.